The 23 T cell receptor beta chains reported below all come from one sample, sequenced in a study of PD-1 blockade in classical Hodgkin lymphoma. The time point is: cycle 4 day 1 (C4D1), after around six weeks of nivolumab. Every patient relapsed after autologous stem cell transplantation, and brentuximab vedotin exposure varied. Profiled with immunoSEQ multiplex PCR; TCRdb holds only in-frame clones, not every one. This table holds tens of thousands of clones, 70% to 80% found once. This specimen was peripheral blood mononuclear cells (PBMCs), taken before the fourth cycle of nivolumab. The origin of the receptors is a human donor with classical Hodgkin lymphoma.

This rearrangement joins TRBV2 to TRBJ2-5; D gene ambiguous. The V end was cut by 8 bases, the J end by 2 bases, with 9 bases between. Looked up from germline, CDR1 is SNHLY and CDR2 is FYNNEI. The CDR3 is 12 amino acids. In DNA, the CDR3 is TGTGCCAGCGGCGCCAGTCAAGAGACCCAGTACTTC. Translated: CASGASQETQYF. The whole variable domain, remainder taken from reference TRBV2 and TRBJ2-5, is EPEVTQTPSHQVTQMGQEVILRCVPISNHLYFYWYRQILGQKVEFLVSFYNNEISEKSEIFDDQFSVERPDGSNFTLKIRSTKLEDSAMYFCASGASQETQYFGPGTRLLVL.

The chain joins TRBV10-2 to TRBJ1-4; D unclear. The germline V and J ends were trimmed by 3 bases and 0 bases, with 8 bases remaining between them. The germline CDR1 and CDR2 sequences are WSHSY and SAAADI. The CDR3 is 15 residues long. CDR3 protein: CASSEAAATNEKLFF. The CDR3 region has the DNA TGCGCCAGCAGTGAAGCGGCGGCAACTAATGAAAAACTGTTTTTT.

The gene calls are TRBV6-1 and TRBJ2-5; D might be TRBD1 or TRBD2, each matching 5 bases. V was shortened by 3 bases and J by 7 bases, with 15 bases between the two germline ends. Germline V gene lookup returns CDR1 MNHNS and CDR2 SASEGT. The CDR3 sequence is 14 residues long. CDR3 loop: CASSDRDPPRTQYF. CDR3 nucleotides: TGTGCCAGCAGTGATCGGGACCCGCCTCGGACCCAGTACTTC.

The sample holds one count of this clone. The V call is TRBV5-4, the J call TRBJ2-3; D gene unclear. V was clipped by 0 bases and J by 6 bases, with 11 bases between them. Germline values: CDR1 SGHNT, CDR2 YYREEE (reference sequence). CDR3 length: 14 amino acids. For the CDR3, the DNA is TGTGCCAGCAGCTTGGATCCCTGGACGGATACGCAGTATTTT. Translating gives CASSLDPWTDTQYF.

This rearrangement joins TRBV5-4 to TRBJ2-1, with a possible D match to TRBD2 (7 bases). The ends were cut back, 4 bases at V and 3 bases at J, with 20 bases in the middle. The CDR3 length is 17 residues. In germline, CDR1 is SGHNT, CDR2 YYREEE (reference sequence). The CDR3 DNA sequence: TGTGCCAGCAGCCTCCCGAACGCGGGGGCGAGCTACAATGAGCAGTTCTTC. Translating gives CASSLPNAGASYNEQFF.

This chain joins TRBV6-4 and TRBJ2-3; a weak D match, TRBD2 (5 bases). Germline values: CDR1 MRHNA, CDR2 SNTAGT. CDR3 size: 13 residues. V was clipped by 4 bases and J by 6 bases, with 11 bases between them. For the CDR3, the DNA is TGTGCCAGCAGTGCCGATAGAGGGGATACGCAGTATTTT. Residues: CASSADRGDTQYF.

The CDR3 loop reads CASSQLLNTEAFF. CDR3 DNA: TGTGCCAGCAGCCAGCTACTGAACACTGAAGCTTTCTTT. The chain carries TRBV7-3 and TRBJ1-1; no clear D. This CDR3 has 13 amino acids. CDR1 is SGHTA, CDR2 FQGTGA, per germline. Between the trimmed V and J ends, which lost 5 bases and 0 bases, there was a span of 7 bases.

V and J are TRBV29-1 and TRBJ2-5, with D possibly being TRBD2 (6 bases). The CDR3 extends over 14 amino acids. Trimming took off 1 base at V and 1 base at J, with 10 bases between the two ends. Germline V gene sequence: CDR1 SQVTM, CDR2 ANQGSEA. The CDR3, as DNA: TGCAGCGTTGAAGCGGGAGTCTCCCAAGAGACCCAGTACTTC. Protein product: CSVEAGVSQETQYF.

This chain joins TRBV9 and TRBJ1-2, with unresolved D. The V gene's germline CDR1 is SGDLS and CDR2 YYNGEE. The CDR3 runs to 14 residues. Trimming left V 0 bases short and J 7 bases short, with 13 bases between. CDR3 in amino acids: CASSVGVDVGGYTF. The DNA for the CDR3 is TGTGCCAGCAGCGTAGGGGTGGACGTCGGTGGCTACACCTTC.

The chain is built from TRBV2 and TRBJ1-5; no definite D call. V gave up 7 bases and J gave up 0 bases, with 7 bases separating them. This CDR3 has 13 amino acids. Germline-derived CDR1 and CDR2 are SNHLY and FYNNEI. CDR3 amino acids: CASTTYSNQPQHF. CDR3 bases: TGTGCCAGCACGACGTATAGCAATCAGCCCCAGCATTTT.

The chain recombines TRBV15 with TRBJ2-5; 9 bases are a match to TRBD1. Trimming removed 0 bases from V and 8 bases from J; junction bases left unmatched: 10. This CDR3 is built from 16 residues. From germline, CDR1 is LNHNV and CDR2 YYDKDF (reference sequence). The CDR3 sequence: CATSREGTGRDDTQYF. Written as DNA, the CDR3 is TGTGCCACCAGCAGAGAAGGGACAGGGCGGGACGATACCCAGTACTTC.

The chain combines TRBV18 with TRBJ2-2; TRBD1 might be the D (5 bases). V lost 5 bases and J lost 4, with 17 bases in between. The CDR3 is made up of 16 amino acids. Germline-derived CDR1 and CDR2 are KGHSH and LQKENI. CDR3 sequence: CASSFARVKVTGELFF. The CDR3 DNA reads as TGTGCCAGCTCATTCGCCAGGGTCAAGGTCACCGGGGAGCTGTTTTTT.

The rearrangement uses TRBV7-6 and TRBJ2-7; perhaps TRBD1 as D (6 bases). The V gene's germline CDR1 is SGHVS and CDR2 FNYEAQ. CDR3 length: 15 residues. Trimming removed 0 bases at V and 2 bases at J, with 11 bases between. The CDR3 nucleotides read TGTGCCAGCAGCTTAGCTCCAGGGGCCCCCTACGAGCAGTACTTC. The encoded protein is CASSLAPGAPYEQYF.

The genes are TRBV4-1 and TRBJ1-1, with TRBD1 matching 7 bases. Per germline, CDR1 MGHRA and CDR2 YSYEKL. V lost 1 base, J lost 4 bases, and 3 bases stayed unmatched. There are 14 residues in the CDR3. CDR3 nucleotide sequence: TGCGCCAGCAGCCAAGTACAGGGGACCACTGAAGCTTTCTTT. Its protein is CASSQVQGTTEAFF.

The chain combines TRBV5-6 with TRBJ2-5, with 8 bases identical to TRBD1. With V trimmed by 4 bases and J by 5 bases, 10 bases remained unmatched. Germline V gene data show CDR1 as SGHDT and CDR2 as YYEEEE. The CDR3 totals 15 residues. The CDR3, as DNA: TGTGCCAGCAGCATCGGACAGGGTGGGGATGAGACCCAGTACTTC. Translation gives CASSIGQGGDETQYF.

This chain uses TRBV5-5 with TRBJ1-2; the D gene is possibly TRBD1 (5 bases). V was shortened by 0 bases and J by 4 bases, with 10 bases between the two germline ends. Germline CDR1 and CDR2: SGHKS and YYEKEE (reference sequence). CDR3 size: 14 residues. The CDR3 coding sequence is TGTGCCAGCAGCTTGGGTGGGGGAAGCTATGGCTACACCTTC. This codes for CASSLGGGSYGYTF.

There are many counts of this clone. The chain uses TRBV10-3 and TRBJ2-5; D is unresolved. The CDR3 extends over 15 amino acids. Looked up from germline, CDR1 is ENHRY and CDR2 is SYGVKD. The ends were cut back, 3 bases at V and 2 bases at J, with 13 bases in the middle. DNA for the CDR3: TGTGCCATCAGTGACCCCGACGTCCTACAAGAGACCCAGTACTTC. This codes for CAISDPDVLQETQYF.

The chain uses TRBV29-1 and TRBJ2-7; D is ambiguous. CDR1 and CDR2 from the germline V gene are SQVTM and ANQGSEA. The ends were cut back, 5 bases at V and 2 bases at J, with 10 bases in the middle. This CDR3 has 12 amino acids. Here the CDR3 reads CSVLNPTYEQYF. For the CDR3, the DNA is TGCAGCGTTCTCAACCCGACCTACGAGCAGTACTTC.

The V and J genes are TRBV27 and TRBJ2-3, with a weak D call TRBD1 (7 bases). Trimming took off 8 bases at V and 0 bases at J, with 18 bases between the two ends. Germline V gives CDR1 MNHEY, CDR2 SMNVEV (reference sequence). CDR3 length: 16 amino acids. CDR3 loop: CASALGGGTSTDTQYF. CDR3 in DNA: TGTGCCAGCGCCCTCGGAGGGGGCACCAGCACAGATACGCAGTATTTT.

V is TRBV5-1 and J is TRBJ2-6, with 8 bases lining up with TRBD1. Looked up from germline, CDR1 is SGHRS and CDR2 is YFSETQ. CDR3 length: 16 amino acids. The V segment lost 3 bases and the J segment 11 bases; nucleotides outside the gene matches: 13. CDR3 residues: CASSSADREGIYVLTF. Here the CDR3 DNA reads TGCGCCAGCAGCTCCGCGGACAGGGAAGGAATATACGTCCTGACTTTC.

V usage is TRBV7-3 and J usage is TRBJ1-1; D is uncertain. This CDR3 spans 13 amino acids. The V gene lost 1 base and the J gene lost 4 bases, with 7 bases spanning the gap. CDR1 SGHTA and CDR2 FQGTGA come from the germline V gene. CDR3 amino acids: CASSLNPGTEAFF. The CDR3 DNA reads TGTGCCAGCAGCTTAAATCCGGGCACTGAAGCTTTCTTT.

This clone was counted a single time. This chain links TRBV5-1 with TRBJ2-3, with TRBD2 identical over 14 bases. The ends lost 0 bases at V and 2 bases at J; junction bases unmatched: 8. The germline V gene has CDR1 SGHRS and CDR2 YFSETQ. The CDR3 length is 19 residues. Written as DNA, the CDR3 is TGCGCCAGCAGCTTGGATCGGACTAGCGGGGGGCACTCCACAGATACGCAGTATTTT. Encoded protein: CASSLDRTSGGHSTDTQYF.

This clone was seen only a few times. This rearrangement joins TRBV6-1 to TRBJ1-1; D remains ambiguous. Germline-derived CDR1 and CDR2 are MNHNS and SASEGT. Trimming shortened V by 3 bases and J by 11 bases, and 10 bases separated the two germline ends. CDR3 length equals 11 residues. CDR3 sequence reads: CASSDTMWAFF. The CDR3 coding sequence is TGTGCCAGCAGTGACACCATGTGGGCTTTCTTT.